Listed below are T cell receptor beta chains from one sample, sequenced in a study of T cell repertoires in cytomegalovirus infection. These receptors' targets are unknown. TCRdb reanalysed the reads using MiXCR and keeps one entry per CDR3 protein. The sample contains hundreds of thousands of distinct CDR3 sequences, 31% of which appear only once. Sample: cultured CD8+ T cells from PBMCs, taken from culture after CMV antigen stimulation. These receptors originate from a human donor in good health (CMV status not recorded). Some clones in this sample may be carry-over from other donors' samples. Both conserved end residues are part of each CDR3. D genes are given only for firm matches. Size is omitted from some rows. Given values are once, few, many or a class for expanded clones.

D gene: -; J gene: TRBJ1-1; V gene: TRBV6-5; clone size: few; CDR3 length: 14; CDR3 protein: CASSYRGQYTEAFF; CDR3 DNA: TGTGCCAGCAGTTACCGAGGACAGTACACTGAAGCTTTCTTT
D gene: -; J gene: TRBJ1-5; V gene: TRBV4-1; clone size: few; CDR3 length: 15; CDR3 protein: CASSNMGYSNQPQHF; CDR3 DNA: TGCGCCAGCAGCAACATGGGGTATAGCAATCAGCCCCAGCATTTT
D gene: TRBD1; J gene: TRBJ1-2; V gene: TRBV27; clone size: few; CDR3 length: 16; CDR3 protein: CASRGQDRDRSYGYTF; CDR3 DNA: TGTGCCAGCAGAGGGCAGGATAGGGACAGGAGCTATGGCTACACCTTC
D gene: TRBD1; J gene: TRBJ2-5; V gene: TRBV6-5; clone size: few; CDR3 length: 16; CDR3 protein: CASSNGLRQGRETQYF; CDR3 DNA: TGTGCCAGCAGTAACGGCCTTCGACAGGGACGAGAGACCCAGTACTTC
D gene: -; J gene: TRBJ2-3; V gene: TRBV24-1; clone size: few; CDR3 length: 17; CDR3 protein: CATSDSSGTRGTDTQYF; CDR3 DNA: TGTGCCACCAGTGACAGCTCCGGGACAAGAGGCACAGATACGCAGTATTTT
D gene: TRBD1; J gene: TRBJ2-7; V gene: TRBV2; clone size: few; CDR3 length: 15; CDR3 protein: CASSEVAGGYYEQYF; CDR3 DNA: TGTGCCAGCAGTGAAGTGGCAGGGGGCTACTACGAGCAGTACTTC
D gene: -; J gene: TRBJ2-2; V gene: TRBV5-1; clone size: -; CDR3 length: 16; CDR3 protein: CANSPRATENTGELFF; CDR3 DNA: TGCGCCAACAGCCCGCGGGCGACAGAGAACACCGGGGAGCTGTTTTTT
D gene: -; J gene: TRBJ2-5; V gene: TRBV7-8; clone size: many; CDR3 length: 13; CDR3 protein: CASNLDTQETQYF; CDR3 DNA: TGTGCCAGCAACTTGGACACCCAAGAGACCCAGTACTTC
D gene: -; J gene: TRBJ2-3; V gene: TRBV14; clone size: -; CDR3 length: 14; CDR3 protein: CASSQESDTDTQYF; CDR3 DNA: TGTGCCAGCAGCCAAGAGTCAGACACAGATACGCAGTATTTT
D gene: -; J gene: TRBJ1-1; V gene: TRBV27; clone size: -; CDR3 length: 13; CDR3 protein: CASSLGGNDEAFF; CDR3 DNA: TGTGCCAGCAGTCTGGGGGGAAACGACGAAGCTTTCTTT